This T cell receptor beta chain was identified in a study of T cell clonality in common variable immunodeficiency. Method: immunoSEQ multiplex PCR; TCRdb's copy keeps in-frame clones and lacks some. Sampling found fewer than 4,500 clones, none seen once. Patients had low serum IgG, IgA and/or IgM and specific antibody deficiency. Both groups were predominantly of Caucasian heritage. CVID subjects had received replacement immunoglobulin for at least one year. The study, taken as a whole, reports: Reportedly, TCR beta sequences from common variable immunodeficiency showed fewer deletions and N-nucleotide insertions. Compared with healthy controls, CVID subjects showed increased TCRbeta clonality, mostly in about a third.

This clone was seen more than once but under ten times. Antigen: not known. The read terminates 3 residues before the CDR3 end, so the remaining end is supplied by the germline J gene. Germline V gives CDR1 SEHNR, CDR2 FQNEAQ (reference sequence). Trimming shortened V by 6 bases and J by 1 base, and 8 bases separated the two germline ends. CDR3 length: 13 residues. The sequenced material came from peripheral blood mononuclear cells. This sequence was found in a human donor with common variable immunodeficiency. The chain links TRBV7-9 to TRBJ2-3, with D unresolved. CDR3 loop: CASSPTRTDTQYF. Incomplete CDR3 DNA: TGTGCCAGCAGTCCCACACGCACAGATACG.